This T cell receptor beta chain was recovered during a study of shared clonotypes between healthy human individuals. Study outcomes and limitations: Non-shared clonotypes showed lower generation probabilities than clonotypes common to all four donors.

Concerning this clone: What it binds is not known.

On sorted subsets, replicate PCRs used approximately 200 ng DNA, or roughly 30,000 T cell genomes. Original processing methods: From ImmunoSEQ came sequences covering only the junction and carrying no quality scores, so filtering differed. Using immunoSEQ multiplex PCR, the repertoire was profiled, and TCRdb retains in-frame clones only, with some absent. V, J and clone size reflect that table, while D and trimming were determined from the DNA. The sample consists of roughly 330,000 clones, around 67% of them appearing once. Investigators divided CD4+ cells into CD45RA+ naive and CD45RA-negative memory subsets. The sequence was collected from a man aged 30 to 45 in good health. Sample: memory CD4+ T cells sorted from blood. Subset described: CD45RA-negative fraction.

The CDR3: CASSLGTSGRGGTQYF. The CDR3 DNA reads as TGTGCCAGCAGCTTGGGGACTAGCGGGAGAGGCGGGACCCAGTACTTC. The chain combines TRBV5-4 with TRBJ2-5, with 13 positions matching TRBD2. The CDR3 contains 16 residues. Germline trimming cut 0 bases from V and 7 bases from J; bases unmatched to any gene: 6. Germline CDR1 is SGHNT and CDR2 is YYREEE (reference sequence).